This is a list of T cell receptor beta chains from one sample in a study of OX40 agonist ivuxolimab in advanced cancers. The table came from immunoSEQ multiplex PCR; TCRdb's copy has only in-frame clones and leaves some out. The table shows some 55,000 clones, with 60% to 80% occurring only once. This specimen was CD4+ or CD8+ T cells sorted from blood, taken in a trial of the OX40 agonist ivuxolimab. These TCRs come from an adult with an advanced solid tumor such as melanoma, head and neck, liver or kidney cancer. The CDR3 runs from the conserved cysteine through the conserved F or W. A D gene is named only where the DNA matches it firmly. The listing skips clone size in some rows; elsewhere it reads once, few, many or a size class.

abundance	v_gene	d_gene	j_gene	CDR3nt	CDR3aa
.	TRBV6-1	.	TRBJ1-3	TGTGCCAGCAGTGATACAGGGAGACACACCATATATTTT	CASSDTGRHTIYF
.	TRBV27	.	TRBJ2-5	TGTGCCAGCAGTTCCTGGCCCTTCTCCGGGACCAAGGAGGAGACCCAGTACTTC	CASSSWPFSGTKEETQYF
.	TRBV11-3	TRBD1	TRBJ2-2	TGTGCCAGCAGCTTCCTCGGGACAGGTTACACCGGGGAGCTGTTTTTT	CASSFLGTGYTGELFF
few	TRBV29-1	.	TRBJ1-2	TGCAGCGTTGAAGGGGCGGGGACGAATGGCTACACCTTC	CSVEGAGTNGYTF
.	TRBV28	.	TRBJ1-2	TGTGCCACTTCGGATTCTAACTATGGCTACACCTTC	CATSDSNYGYTF
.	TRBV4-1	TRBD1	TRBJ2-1	TGCGCCAGCAGCCGAGGACCAAACAGGGGGCGCTCCGATAATGAGCAGTTCTTC	CASSRGPNRGRSDNEQFF
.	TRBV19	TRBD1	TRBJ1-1	TGTGCCAGTACCTTGAGGACAGGGCTGAACACTGAAGCTTTCTTT	CASTLRTGLNTEAFF
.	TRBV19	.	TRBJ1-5	TGTGCCAGTAGTATAGAAGGGAATCAGCCCCAGCATTTT	CASSIEGNQPQHF
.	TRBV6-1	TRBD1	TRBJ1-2	TGTGCCAGCAGTGACAGGGACAGGGGTGGCTACACCTTC	CASSDRDRGGYTF
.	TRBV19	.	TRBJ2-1	TGTGCCAGTAGCCATCCTTCGGCCTACAATGAGCAGTTCTTC	CASSHPSAYNEQFF
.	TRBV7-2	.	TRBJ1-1	TGTGCCAGCAGCTTAGTGATTGCCCGGGACACCCTCAAAGAAGCTTTCTTT	CASSLVIARDTLKEAFF
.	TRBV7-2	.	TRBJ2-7	TGTGCCAGCAGCTTTAGAGGCGGTGCAGGGTCCTACGAGCAGTACTTC	CASSFRGGAGSYEQYF
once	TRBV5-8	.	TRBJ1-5	TGTGCCAGCAGCTTAGTCGGGCAGGGAAGCAATCAGCCCCAGCATTTT	CASSLVGQGSNQPQHF
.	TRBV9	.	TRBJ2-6	TGTGCCAGCAGCGTAGGTGGGGCCAACGTCCTGACTTTC	CASSVGGANVLTF
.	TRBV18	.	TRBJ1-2	TGTGCCAGCTCATTATCGACCGAGTATGGCTACACCTTC	CASSLSTEYGYTF
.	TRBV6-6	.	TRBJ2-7	TGTGCCAGCAGTGCCCAGGGGCCACTCTACGAGCAGTACTTC	CASSAQGPLYEQYF
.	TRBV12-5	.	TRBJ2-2	TGTGCTAGTGGTTTGGGAGGGACCGGGGAGCTGTTTTTT	CASGLGGTGELFF
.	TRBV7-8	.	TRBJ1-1	TGTGCCAGCAGCACGAATCGGCCACAGATGAACACTGAAGCTTTCTTT	CASSTNRPQMNTEAFF
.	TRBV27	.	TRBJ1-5	TGTGCCAGCAGGAGGGAGGAGGTCGGGCAGGCCTTCAATCAGCCCCAGCATTTT	CASRREEVGQAFNQPQHF
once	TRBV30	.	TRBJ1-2	TGTGCCTGGAGTGTAGCGGTCGGCAGCTCCTATGGCTACACCTTC	CAWSVAVGSSYGYTF
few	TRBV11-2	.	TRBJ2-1	TGTGCCAGCAGCTTAGTCTCGAAAGGGCAGTTCTTC	CASSLVSKGQFF
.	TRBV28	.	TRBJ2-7	TGTGCCAGCAGTTTATCGGTGCACCCCTACGAGCAGTACTTC	CASSLSVHPYEQYF
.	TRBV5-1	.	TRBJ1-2	TGCGCCAGCAGCCCGCCGACAGCTTATGGCTACACCTTC	CASSPPTAYGYTF
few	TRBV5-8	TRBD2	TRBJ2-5	TGTGCCAGCAGCGCGAGCGGGAGCAGAAGGGAGACCCAGTACTTC	CASSASGSRRETQYF
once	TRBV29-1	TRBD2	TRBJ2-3	TGCAGCGTTGACCCTACTAGCGGGGGCCCCACAGATACGCAGTATTTT	CSVDPTSGGPTDTQYF
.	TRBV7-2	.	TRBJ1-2	TGTGCCAGCAGCTTGGGAACCCAAGCTGGCTACACCTTC	CASSLGTQAGYTF
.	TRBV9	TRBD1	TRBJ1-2	TGTGCCAGCAGCGTAGGAGGGACAGAGTACTATGGCTACACCTTC	CASSVGGTEYYGYTF
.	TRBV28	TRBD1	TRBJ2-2	TGTGCCAGCCTCTCCGGGACAGGGACGAACACCGGGGAGCTGTTTTTT	CASLSGTGTNTGELFF